The 5 T cell receptor beta chains below all came from one sample that was sequenced in a study of T cell repertoires in urothelial bladder cancer. Method: immunoSEQ multiplex PCR; TCRdb's copy keeps in-frame clones and lacks some. The sample carries fewer than 15,000 clones, roughly two thirds recorded once. Sequencing was done on a sample of tumor-infiltrating cells from bladder cancer. The receptors here all came from a human donor with urothelial carcinoma.

The genes are TRBV7-6 and TRBJ2-3; a weak D match, TRBD2 (5 bases). The CDR3 runs 17 residues. V dropped 1 base and J dropped 1 base, with 15 bases sitting between them. Per the germline V gene, CDR1 is SGHVS and CDR2 is FNYEAQ. The DNA of the CDR3 is TGTGCCAGCAGCTTAGGGCTTGGCCCGAGGGGCACAGATACGCAGTATTTT. This encodes CASSLGLGPRGTDTQYF.

The chain's CDR3 is CASSLEGQGVGNQPQHF. CDR3 sequence (DNA): TGTGCCAGCAGCTTAGAAGGGCAGGGGGTCGGCAATCAGCCCCAGCATTTT. The chain recombines TRBV7-2 with TRBJ1-5; 7 bases align to TRBD1. V lost 1 base and J lost 2; bases outside the gene matches: 8. Germline V gene sequence: CDR1 SGHTA, CDR2 FQGNSA. This CDR3 has 17 amino acids.

The V gene is TRBV7-3, the J gene TRBJ2-3; D may be TRBD1 (6 bases). Between the trimmed V and J ends, which lost 4 bases and 0 bases, there was a span of 11 bases. The CDR3 totals 15 residues. Germline CDR1 and CDR2: SGHTA and FQGTGA. CDR3 coding DNA: TGTGCCAGCAGCTCCCTCAGGGGCAGCACAGATACGCAGTATTTT. Protein sequence: CASSSLRGSTDTQYF. The full variable domain, its missing parts supplied by reference TRBV7-3 and TRBJ2-3, is GAGVSQTPSNKVTEKGKYVELRCDPISGHTALYWYRQSLGQGPEFLIYFQGTGAADDSGLPNDRFFAVRPEGSVSTLKIQRTERGDSAVYLCASSSLRGSTDTQYFGPGTRLTVL.

This sequence joins TRBV7-3 and TRBJ2-5, with D maybe TRBD2 (5 bases). V lost 2 bases, J lost 1 base, and 8 bases lay in between. CDR3 size: 14 residues. Germline V gene lookup returns CDR1 SGHTA and CDR2 FQGTGA. The CDR3 region is CASSLGGSQETQYF. The DNA for the CDR3 is TGTGCCAGCAGCTTAGGTGGGAGCCAAGAGACCCAGTACTTC.

The V gene is TRBV6-5, the J gene TRBJ2-3; D possibly corresponds to TRBD2 (6 bases). The CDR3 spans 14 residues. V was pared by 6 bases and J by 6 bases, with 16 bases between. Per the germline V gene, CDR1 is MNHEY and CDR2 is SVGAGI. This CDR3 reads CASSERRATDTQYF. The CDR3, as DNA: TGTGCCAGCAGCGAACGGAGGGCGACGGATACGCAGTATTTT.